This is a list of T cell receptor beta chains from one sample in a study of OX40 agonist ivuxolimab in advanced cancers. Sequencing was performed with immunoSEQ multiplex PCR; in TCRdb, only in-frame clones are kept and a portion is missing. Of about 59,000 clones listed, approximately 80% are singletons. Sequences were derived from CD4+ or CD8+ T cells sorted from blood, sampled in a trial of the OX40 agonist ivuxolimab. The receptor set was obtained from an adult with an advanced solid tumor such as melanoma, head and neck, liver or kidney cancer. The CDR3 runs from the conserved cysteine through the conserved F or W. D genes are given only for firm matches. Clone size is stated in some rows and not others, as once, few, many or a class when expanded.

CDR3aa: CASSGARGGQETQYF
CDR3nt: TGTGCCAGCAGTGGGGCGAGAGGGGGGCAAGAGACCCAGTACTTC
abundance: .
j_gene: TRBJ2-5
d_gene: .
v_gene: TRBV6-1

CDR3aa: CASSNSVMNTEAFF
CDR3nt: TGCGCCAGCAGCAACAGCGTCATGAACACTGAAGCTTTCTTT
abundance: few
j_gene: TRBJ1-1
d_gene: .
v_gene: TRBV5-1

CDR3aa: CASAGPRGEQFF
CDR3nt: TGTGCCAGCGCGGGGCCACGTGGTGAGCAGTTCTTC
abundance: .
j_gene: TRBJ2-1
d_gene: .
v_gene: TRBV7-3

CDR3aa: CASSPFKGDKIKKLFF
CDR3nt: TGTGCCAGCAGTCCGTTCAAAGGTGATAAGATAAAAAAACTGTTTTTT
abundance: .
j_gene: TRBJ1-4
d_gene: .
v_gene: TRBV28

CDR3aa: CASSQEQGRRAFF
CDR3nt: TGTGCCAGCAGCCAGGAACAGGGGCGGCGGGCTTTCTTT
abundance: few
j_gene: TRBJ1-1
d_gene: TRBD1
v_gene: TRBV14

CDR3aa: CASSKGQGRDEQFF
CDR3nt: TGCGCCAGCAGCAAGGGACAGGGTAGGGATGAGCAGTTCTTC
abundance: .
j_gene: TRBJ2-1
d_gene: TRBD1
v_gene: TRBV5-1

CDR3aa: CASTRRGTNTGELFF
CDR3nt: TGTGCCAGCACGAGGAGAGGGACTAACACCGGGGAGCTGTTTTTT
abundance: .
j_gene: TRBJ2-2
d_gene: .
v_gene: TRBV6-1

CDR3aa: CASSERGASTDTQYF
CDR3nt: TGTGCCAGCAGCGAACGGGGGGCTAGCACAGATACGCAGTATTTT
abundance: .
j_gene: TRBJ2-3
d_gene: .
v_gene: TRBV9

CDR3aa: CASSPSLSYTF
CDR3nt: TGTGCCAGCAGTCCATCACTTTCCTACACCTTC
abundance: .
j_gene: TRBJ1-2
d_gene: .
v_gene: TRBV27

CDR3aa: CASLESSLWASPLHF
CDR3nt: TGTGCCAGCCTAGAATCTTCCCTCTGGGCTTCACCCCTCCACTTT
abundance: once
j_gene: TRBJ1-6
d_gene: .
v_gene: TRBV6-1

CDR3aa: CASSLMDTDTQYF
CDR3nt: TGTGCCAGCAGTTTAATGGACACAGATACGCAGTATTTT
abundance: few
j_gene: TRBJ2-3
d_gene: .
v_gene: TRBV28

CDR3aa: CAISEPGRGSGNTIYF
CDR3nt: TGTGCCATCAGTGAACCCGGACGGGGCTCTGGAAACACCATATATTTT
abundance: .
j_gene: TRBJ1-3
d_gene: .
v_gene: TRBV10-3

CDR3aa: CASKRLAGTNTGELFF
CDR3nt: TGCGCCAGCAAGAGGCTAGCGGGGACGAACACCGGGGAGCTGTTTTTT
abundance: .
j_gene: TRBJ2-2
d_gene: TRBD2
v_gene: TRBV5-1

CDR3aa: CATTLIGGRKGEQFF
CDR3nt: TGTGCCACAACACTGATTGGCGGGAGGAAAGGTGAGCAGTTCTTC
abundance: .
j_gene: TRBJ2-1
d_gene: TRBD2
v_gene: TRBV10-3

CDR3aa: CASSPRPGPSSYEQYF
CDR3nt: TGTGCCAGCTCACCAAGGCCAGGACCCAGCTCCTACGAGCAGTACTTC
abundance: few
j_gene: TRBJ2-7
d_gene: .
v_gene: TRBV18

CDR3aa: CASSQNPSGRYLTDTQYF
CDR3nt: TGTGCCAGCAGCCAAAACCCTAGCGGGAGGTACCTCACAGATACGCAGTATTTT
abundance: .
j_gene: TRBJ2-3
d_gene: TRBD2
v_gene: TRBV4-2

CDR3aa: CASSGPGQGTDTQYF
CDR3nt: TGTGCCAGCAGCGGACCGGGACAGGGTACAGATACGCAGTATTTT
abundance: .
j_gene: TRBJ2-3
d_gene: TRBD1
v_gene: TRBV9

CDR3aa: CASTSAPTASGEQYF
CDR3nt: TGCGCCAGCACCTCAGCCCCGACGGCCAGTGGCGAGCAGTACTTC
abundance: .
j_gene: TRBJ2-7
d_gene: .
v_gene: TRBV10-2

CDR3aa: CASGPGTGNEQFF
CDR3nt: TGTGCTAGTGGTCCTGGGACTGGCAATGAGCAGTTCTTC
abundance: .
j_gene: TRBJ2-1
d_gene: .
v_gene: TRBV12-5

CDR3aa: CASSLGVARPNQPQHF
CDR3nt: TGTGCCAGCAGCTTAGGGGTAGCCAGGCCGAATCAGCCCCAGCATTTT
abundance: .
j_gene: TRBJ1-5
d_gene: .
v_gene: TRBV7-2